Below are 2 T cell receptor beta chains sequenced from a single sample in a study of siplizumab effects on memory and regulatory T cells. Produced via immunoSEQ multiplex PCR; TCRdb's table is partial and in-frame only. In the table there are some 100,000 clones, roughly 97% of which are singletons. Sequenced: naive CD4+ T cells sorted from blood. The receptors stem from a human donor in good health.

V gene TRBV4-2 combines with J gene TRBJ1-6; the match to TRBD1 covers 7 bases. The CDR3 extends over 16 amino acids. V was clipped by 4 bases and J by 5 bases; unmatched bases: 8. The germline CDR1 and CDR2 sequences are LGHNA and YNFKEQ. In nucleotides, the CDR3 is TGTGCCAGCAGCCGAGAGCCCGGGACAGATAATTCACCCCTCCACTTT. This encodes CASSREPGTDNSPLHF.

The V and J genes are TRBV9 and TRBJ2-5; D remains ambiguous. Germline V CDR1 and CDR2: SGDLS, YYNGEE. The CDR3 runs 12 residues. V was shortened by 5 bases and J by 7 bases, with 12 bases between the two germline ends. CDR3 nucleotide sequence: TGTGCCAGCAGTGCTAGTGGTGCGACCCAGTACTTC. As protein: CASSASGATQYF.